Listed below are T cell receptor beta chains from one sample, sequenced in a study of neurological immune-mediated disorders. TCRdb re-derived calls from the 5' RACE reads in MiXCR, one entry per CDR3 protein. In the table there are roughly 62,000 distinct CDR3 sequences, around 2.3% of which are singletons. The sequenced sample was PBMCs. These receptors were obtained from a man in his fifties with multiple sclerosis. The CDR3 runs from the conserved cysteine through the conserved F or W.

V	J	length	CDR3
TRBV6-5	TRBJ1-6	13	CASHRGAGSPLHF
TRBV7-2	TRBJ1-6	13	CASSSSTGSPLHF
TRBV29-1	TRBJ1-2	10	CSVEPRGYTF
TRBV10-3	TRBJ1-2	13	CAISNQFLGGYTF
TRBV3-1	TRBJ1-4	14	CASSAVSYNEKLFF
TRBV10-3	TRBJ2-3	11	CAIRARDTQYF
TRBV20-1	TRBJ1-1	11	CSARRSMEAFF
TRBV12-3/TRBV12-4	TRBJ1-4	13	CASSSNLDEKLFF
TRBV6-6	TRBJ1-2	14	CASGGQGGFYGYTF
TRBV20-1	TRBJ1-2	14	CSARKAGLNYGYTF
TRBV5-1	TRBJ2-7	15	CASSLVGGASYEQYF
TRBV10-3	TRBJ2-3	13	CAISGKIGDTQYF
TRBV29-1	TRBJ1-3	14	CSVLIRGSGNTIYF
TRBV7-3	TRBJ2-3	15	CASSQSQGNTDTQYF
TRBV27	TRBJ2-7	14	CASSLVGRSYEQYF
TRBV7-2	TRBJ1-6	15	CVSSPGQAGGSTLNF
TRBV20-1	TRBJ1-2	14	CSAREEGGNYGYTF
TRBV20-1	TRBJ2-1	16	CSARDDMRQGAGEQFF
TRBV6-7	TRBJ1-5	17	CASTKGSGMDSNQPQHF
TRBV6-4	TRBJ2-1	14	CASSQGESYNEQFF
TRBV5-6	TRBJ1-1	15	CASSQGGTKNTEAFF
TRBV4-3	TRBJ2-7	16	CASSQDSSGWAYEQYF
TRBV20-1	TRBJ2-7	12	CSAAGGEYEQYF
TRBV5-1	TRBJ1-2	13	CASSLGSNYGYTF
TRBV5-1	TRBJ1-5	15	CASRQGADSNQPQHF
TRBV6-5	TRBJ1-5	13	CASSGTVNQPQHF
TRBV5-1	TRBJ2-5	15	CASSLDDRPPETQYF
TRBV7-2	TRBJ2-7	15	CASSLDGWSPDEQYF
TRBV20-1	TRBJ2-5	12	CSAREQPGTQYF
TRBV6-2/TRBV6-3	TRBJ2-2	16	CASSYSIESNTGELFF
TRBV30	TRBJ2-1	12	CAWTRTNNEQFF
TRBV29-1	TRBJ1-2	12	CSGGQSSYGYTF
TRBV7-8	TRBJ2-1	12	CASSLWGNEQFF
TRBV20-1	TRBJ1-2	12	CSAPTGVYGYTF
TRBV6-4	TRBJ2-6	16	CASSDWGDSGANVLTF
TRBV6-5	TRBJ1-2	15	CASSYLDRPNYGYTF
TRBV9	TRBJ2-3	12	CASSAKGGTQYF
TRBV20-1	TRBJ2-7	13	CSAHIRGAYEQYF
TRBV3-1	TRBJ2-7	13	CASSQSPGNEQYF
TRBV5-1	TRBJ2-5	16	CASSLAQRTSGETQYF
TRBV20-1	TRBJ1-3	13	CSARAGGGNTIYF
TRBV6-1	TRBJ2-5	12	CASSLPHETQYF
TRBV3-1	TRBJ2-5	18	CASSQDMAIRTGSQTQYF